A selection of T cell receptor beta chains follows, all from one sample in a study of T cells in Graves' hyperthyroidism and ophthalmopathy. MiXCR, applied by TCRdb to the multiplex PCR reads, yields one record per CDR3 protein. The sample lists fewer than 500,000 distinct CDR3 sequences; approximately 14% were seen once. Sequenced sample: blood. All receptors derive from a woman in her twenties or thirties with Graves' ophthalmopathy. The CDR3 runs from the conserved cysteine through the conserved F or W. A D gene is named only where the DNA matches it firmly. For some rows the clone size is stated as once, few or many, or as a class when expanded; others skip it.

j_call | d_call | v_call | clone_size | cdr3_nt | cdr3_aa
TRBJ2-7 | . | TRBV18 | . | TGTGCCAGCTCACCGTCGGGACCCTACGAGCAGTACTTC | CASSPSGPYEQYF
TRBJ2-7 | TRBD1 | TRBV9 | few | TGTGCCAGCAGCGTAGGGACAGGGGTCTACGAGCAGTACTTC | CASSVGTGVYEQYF
TRBJ1-1 | . | TRBV18 | many | TGTGCCAGCTCACCAATAGGGCAGGGGGCTTTCTTT | CASSPIGQGAFF
TRBJ2-6 | . | TRBV19 | few | TGTGCCAGTACCCCCCCGGGACCGATCTCTGGGGCCAACGTCCTGACTTTC | CASTPPGPISGANVLTF
TRBJ2-7 | . | TRBV6-1 | many | TGTGCCAGCAGCTGGGACGGTATCTACGAGCAGTACTTC | CASSWDGIYEQYF
TRBJ2-1 | TRBD2 | TRBV20-1 | many | TGCAGTGCTAGGGAGCTAGCGGGGCGGAGGGAGCAGTTCTTC | CSARELAGRREQFF
TRBJ2-3 | . | TRBV7-3 | many | TGTGCCAGCAGCTTAATTAACACAGATACGCAGTATTTT | CASSLINTDTQYF
TRBJ2-7 | . | TRBV20-1 | many | TGCAGTGCAAAAAAAATCCTCACGAGCGTGCAGTACTTC | CSAKKILTSVQYF
TRBJ2-5 | . | TRBV3-1 | . | TGTGCCAGCAGTGAACGAACCCCCCAAGAGACCCAGTACTTC | CASSERTPQETQYF
TRBJ1-2 | . | TRBV28 | many | TGTGCCAGCAGTTTACCAGGGGCTAACCATGGCTACACCTTC | CASSLPGANHGYTF
TRBJ1-6 | . | TRBV7-9 | . | TGTGCCAGCAGCTTAGTTTCCGCACAGTCACCCCTCCACTTT | CASSLVSAQSPLHF
TRBJ1-3 | . | TRBV6-1 | many | TGTGCCAGCAGTCCTGTCCGCTCTGGAAACACCATATATTTT | CASSPVRSGNTIYF
TRBJ1-3 | TRBD1 | TRBV28 | once | TGTGCCAGCAGTAAACCCCTACAGGGGGCGCTTGGAAACACCATATATTTT | CASSKPLQGALGNTIYF
TRBJ2-7 | TRBD2 | TRBV14 | many | TGTGCCAGCAGTTTTGCCACAGTTGTGGGCCTAGCGGGCGAGCAGTACTTC | CASSFATVVGLAGEQYF
TRBJ2-5 | TRBD2 | TRBV7-2 | many | TGTGCCAGCAGCTTAATGGGAGCGGGGCACCAAGAGACCCAGTACTTC | CASSLMGAGHQETQYF
TRBJ1-2 | . | TRBV4-1 | . | TGCGCCAGCAGCCAAGATGTCCCAGGGACTGGCGGCTACACCTTC | CASSQDVPGTGGYTF
TRBJ1-4 | . | TRBV18 | many | TGTGCCAGCTCACCCGGGACGACTAATGAAAAACTGTTTTTT | CASSPGTTNEKLFF
TRBJ1-5 | . | TRBV28 | many | TGTGCCAGCAGTTCCGGACAACATAGCAATCAGCCCCAGCATTTT | CASSSGQHSNQPQHF
TRBJ1-6 | . | TRBV4-2 | . | TGTGCCAGCAGCCAAGACCCCTCGCCCGCGGCGCCCCTCCACTTT | CASSQDPSPAAPLHF
TRBJ1-1 | . | TRBV30 | many | TGTGCGCATCATCCCGAGTTCGCTGAAGCTTTCTTT | CAHHPEFAEAFF
TRBJ2-4 | TRBD2 | TRBV12-3/TRBV12-4 | many | TGTGCCAGCAGTTTGGAGCGGGGGGGAAAAAACATTCAGTACTTC | CASSLERGGKNIQYF
TRBJ2-7 | . | TRBV28 | many | TGTGCCAGCGATGAAAGCGGGCGGGCGGGCGAGCAGTACTTC | CASDESGRAGEQYF
TRBJ1-5 | . | TRBV28 | many | TGTGCCAGCAGTTTTAGTATCTTAGACACCCTTAGCAATCAGCCCCAGCATTTT | CASSFSILDTLSNQPQHF
TRBJ1-2 | TRBD1 | TRBV20-1 | many | TGCAGTGCTAAGACAACAGGGGGTCTTGAATACACCTTC | CSAKTTGGLEYTF
TRBJ2-2 | . | TRBV9 | . | TGTGCCAGCAGGTCCACCAGGGGAAACTCGAACACCGGGGAGCTGTTTTTT | CASRSTRGNSNTGELFF
TRBJ2-1 | TRBD2 | TRBV7-2 | many | TGTGCCAGCAGCTTAGCGGGGGGGGTGAATGAGCAGTTCTTC | CASSLAGGVNEQFF
TRBJ1-4 | . | TRBV28 | . | TGTGCCAGCTGGGATCTTAATGAAAAACTGTTTTTT | CASWDLNEKLFF
TRBJ2-3 | TRBD2 | TRBV7-2 | many | TGTGCCAGCAGCTTAGCGGGGGGGGCAGATACGCAGTATTTT | CASSLAGGADTQYF
TRBJ1-5 | TRBD1 | TRBV20-1 | . | TGCAGTGCTCCGACAGGGGGGCAGCCCCAGCATTTT | CSAPTGGQPQHF
TRBJ1-1 | . | TRBV20-1 | many | TGCAGTGCTAGAGATTCCCAGCGGGGAGAAGCTTTCTTT | CSARDSQRGEAFF
TRBJ1-4 | . | TRBV2 | many | TGTGCCAGCAGTGCGGAGGCAGCTCGGGAAAAACTGTTTTTT | CASSAEAAREKLFF
TRBJ1-2 | . | TRBV11-3 | many | TGTGCCAGCAGCTCCCCCACAGGTCCCGTGGGGGGCTACACCTTC | CASSSPTGPVGGYTF
TRBJ2-7 | TRBD1 | TRBV6-6 | many | TGTGCCAGCAGTTACGGAGGACAGGGCTACGAGCAGTACTTC | CASSYGGQGYEQYF
TRBJ2-2 | TRBD1 | TRBV28 | many | TGTGCCAGCAGTAGCCAGGGGGCTCTCACCGGGGAGCTGTTTTTT | CASSSQGALTGELFF
TRBJ2-1 | . | TRBV6-4 | . | TGTGCCAGCAGTGACCAGGTGCTGGGTGAGCAGTTCTTC | CASSDQVLGEQFF
TRBJ1-5 | TRBD1 | TRBV19 | . | TGTGCCAGTAGTAATGGCAGGGGGCTAGTCAGCGATCAGCCCCAGCATTTT | CASSNGRGLVSDQPQHF
TRBJ2-5 | . | TRBV11-1 | many | TGTGCCAGCACCCCCTTCGGCCCAAGGTCGGAGACCCAGTACTTC | CASTPFGPRSETQYF
TRBJ2-3 | . | TRBV12-3/TRBV12-4 | few | TGTGCCAGCAGGGCTAGCGTCTCTAGCACAGATACGCAGTATTTT | CASRASVSSTDTQYF
TRBJ1-2 | . | TRBV18 | many | TGTGCCAGCTCACCACCAGGACAGCTAGTATATGGCTACACCTTC | CASSPPGQLVYGYTF
TRBJ2-2 | . | TRBV10-1 | many | TGCGCCAGCAGTGGATTAGGGGGGAACACCGGGGAGCTGTTTTTT | CASSGLGGNTGELFF
TRBJ2-1 | . | TRBV9 | few | TGTGCCAGCAGCGTAATGGAGGGATTTTCCTACAATGAGCAGTTCTTC | CASSVMEGFSYNEQFF
TRBJ2-3 | TRBD2 | TRBV10-3 | . | TGTGCCATCAGTAGGAGCGGGGGAACCAACACAGATACGCTGTATTTT | CAISRSGGTNTDTLYF
TRBJ1-2 | . | TRBV20-1 | . | TGCAGTGCTAGAGATCCCCCAAAAAGAACTAACTATGGCTACGCCTTC | CSARDPPKRTNYGYAF
TRBJ1-5 | TRBD1 | TRBV7-9 | few | TGTGCCAGCAGCCCCCCCGGTGGACAGGGGAGAGGACAGCCCCAGCATTTT | CASSPPGGQGRGQPQHF
TRBJ2-7 | TRBD2 | TRBV5-1 | many | TGTGCCAGCAGCTTAGCGGGGAGCTCCTACGAGCAGTACTTC | CASSLAGSSYEQYF
TRBJ2-7 | TRBD1 | TRBV18 | many | TGTGCCAGCTCACCAAGTGGGACAGGGGTCTACGAGCAGTACTTC | CASSPSGTGVYEQYF
TRBJ2-7 | . | TRBV6-1 | many | TGTGCCAGCAGTGAAACAGAAGATACCGTGGTCGAGCAGTACTTC | CASSETEDTVVEQYF
TRBJ1-2 | . | TRBV19 | many | TGTGCCAGCCGGACAGCCTCAAACTATGGCTACACCTTC | CASRTASNYGYTF
TRBJ2-3 | . | TRBV7-3 | few | TGTGCCAGCAGCTTAAGCCCGGGTTACGATACGCAGTATTTT | CASSLSPGYDTQYF
TRBJ2-3 | TRBD1 | TRBV7-6 | many | TGTGCCAGCAGCTTAGCCGGACAGGGCACAGATACGCAGTATTTT | CASSLAGQGTDTQYF
TRBJ1-3 | . | TRBV9 | . | TGTGCCAGCAGCACCTCAGGGGACCCTGGAAACACCATATATTTT | CASSTSGDPGNTIYF
TRBJ2-5 | TRBD2 | TRBV12-3/TRBV12-4 | many | TGTGCCAGCAGTTTAGGACTAGCGGGGGGGAGCCAAGAGACCCAGTACTTC | CASSLGLAGGSQETQYF